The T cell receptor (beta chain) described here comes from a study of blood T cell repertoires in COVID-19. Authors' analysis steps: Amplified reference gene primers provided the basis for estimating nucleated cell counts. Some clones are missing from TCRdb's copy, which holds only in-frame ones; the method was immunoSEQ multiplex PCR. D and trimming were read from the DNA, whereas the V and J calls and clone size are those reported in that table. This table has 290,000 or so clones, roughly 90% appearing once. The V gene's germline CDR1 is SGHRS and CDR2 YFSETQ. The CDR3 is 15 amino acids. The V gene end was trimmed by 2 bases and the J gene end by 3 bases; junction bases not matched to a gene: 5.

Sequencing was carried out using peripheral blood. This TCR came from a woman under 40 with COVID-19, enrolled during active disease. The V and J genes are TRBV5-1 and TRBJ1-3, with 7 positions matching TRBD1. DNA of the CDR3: TGCGCCAGCAGCTTTGAGGGGGCGCTTGGAAACACCATATATTTT. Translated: CASSFEGALGNTIYF.